Listed below are T cell receptor beta chains from one sample, sequenced in a study of identical twins. TCRdb ran MiXCR on the 5' RACE reads and lists one entry per CDR3 protein. The data contain about 530,000 distinct CDR3 sequences, about 22% of them seen just once; the ten biggest clones take up approximately 0.52%. These records were also assigned to another study, of yellow fever vaccine responses in identical twins.

The sequencing sample was made of CD4+ T cells sorted from blood. The receptors stem from a woman in her late teens or twenties in good health. CDR3s include the opening cysteine and the closing phenylalanine or tryptophan. Clone size is not always given. Where it is, it says once, few, many or a class for expanded clones.

size: NA; J: TRBJ2-1; V: TRBV7-8; CDR3: CASEIRGGVYNEQFF
size: few; J: TRBJ2-7; V: TRBV7-8; CDR3: CASSSFAGEQYF
size: NA; J: TRBJ2-1; V: TRBV27; CDR3: CASSYSDSAGYNEQFF
size: NA; J: TRBJ2-1; V: TRBV20-1; CDR3: CSAYQGLAGGNEQFF
size: few; J: TRBJ1-4; V: TRBV10-2; CDR3: CASSGQGSNEKLFF
size: NA; J: TRBJ2-1; V: TRBV28; CDR3: CASSTSGPSSYNEQFF
size: few; J: TRBJ2-3; V: TRBV7-8; CDR3: CASSFAQGPTDTQYF
size: many; J: TRBJ1-5; V: TRBV28; CDR3: CASSGYGSGRQPQHF
size: few; J: TRBJ2-3; V: TRBV20-1; CDR3: CSARRGSVDTQYF
size: NA; J: TRBJ2-7; V: TRBV5-4; CDR3: CASSLRPPGLAGLKGYEQYF
size: NA; J: TRBJ2-5; V: TRBV5-1; CDR3: CASSLGQGLYQETQYF
size: few; J: TRBJ2-5; V: TRBV20-1; CDR3: CSVPKGAQETQYF
size: few; J: TRBJ2-1; V: TRBV7-2; CDR3: CASSFTSGGYDEQFF
size: few; J: TRBJ2-3; V: TRBV5-1; CDR3: CASSFLGQGGDTQYF
size: many; J: TRBJ2-5; V: TRBV19; CDR3: CASSIMDGRRETQYF
size: NA; J: TRBJ2-3; V: TRBV20-1; CDR3: CSARTPGLAGGGTQYF
size: NA; J: TRBJ1-5; V: TRBV19; CDR3: CASSTQGVNQPQHF
size: NA; J: TRBJ1-1; V: TRBV27; CDR3: CASSLLRAFGENTEAFF
size: few; J: TRBJ2-7; V: TRBV6-5; CDR3: CASSTSHKTYEQYF
size: NA; J: TRBJ2-5; V: TRBV20-1; CDR3: CSARDRVRVQKETQYF
size: few; J: TRBJ2-5; V: TRBV25-1; CDR3: CASGETQYF
size: few; J: TRBJ1-5; V: TRBV12-3/TRBV12-4; CDR3: CASSVQGSLQPQHF
size: NA; J: TRBJ2-1; V: TRBV7-2; CDR3: CASSFGAGGNPQFF
size: NA; J: TRBJ2-7; V: TRBV27; CDR3: CASSSHRLAGDYEQYF
size: many; J: TRBJ2-1; V: TRBV11-3; CDR3: CASSLGGLSYNEQFF
size: NA; J: TRBJ2-3; V: TRBV19; CDR3: CASSGGDTDTQYF
size: few; J: TRBJ1-5; V: TRBV9; CDR3: CASSVGAGNQPQHF
size: NA; J: TRBJ2-2; V: TRBV5-1; CDR3: CASSKRESQRTGELFF
size: few; J: TRBJ2-1; V: TRBV10-3; CDR3: CAISASYNEQFF
size: NA; J: TRBJ2-4; V: TRBV3-1; CDR3: CASSTSGGAAKNIQYF
size: once; J: TRBJ2-1; V: TRBV3-1; CDR3: CASSLWAGGQYNEQFF
size: NA; J: TRBJ1-5; V: TRBV2; CDR3: CASRTGFDQPQHF
size: once; J: TRBJ1-1; V: TRBV18; CDR3: CASSPFVGDEAFF
size: few; J: TRBJ2-5; V: TRBV10-3; CDR3: CAIKKGQGQETQYF
size: few; J: TRBJ1-1; V: TRBV28; CDR3: CASSSQLSGAFF
size: few; J: TRBJ1-6; V: TRBV16; CDR3: CASSPPGLNSPLHF
size: few; J: TRBJ1-1; V: TRBV5-5; CDR3: CASSLLDRGAEAFF
size: NA; J: TRBJ2-2; V: TRBV5-1; CDR3: CASGESTNTGELFF